This TCR beta chain emerged from a study of shared T cell receptors in the human thymus. Trimming shortened V by 0 bases and J by 1 base, and 13 bases separated the two germline ends. The CDR3 runs 16 residues. The V gene's germline CDR1 is LNHNV and CDR2 YYDKDF (reference sequence). Data came from immunoSEQ multiplex PCR; TCRdb stores just in-frame clones and leaves some out. This sample has hundreds of thousands of clones, with around 89% found just once. A further study also used this sample, focusing on human thymus T cells. From that paper: Unrelated individuals were reported by related research to share highly overlapping thymic repertoires.

This clonotype originated in a boy in the first two years of life with a congenital heart defect. The chain employs TRBV15 and TRBJ2-7; D might be TRBD1 (5 bases). Specimen: thymocytes. The CDR3 here is CATSREGQGSSYEQYF. DNA of the CDR3: TGTGCCACCAGCAGAGAAGGGCAGGGATCATCCTACGAGCAGTACTTC.